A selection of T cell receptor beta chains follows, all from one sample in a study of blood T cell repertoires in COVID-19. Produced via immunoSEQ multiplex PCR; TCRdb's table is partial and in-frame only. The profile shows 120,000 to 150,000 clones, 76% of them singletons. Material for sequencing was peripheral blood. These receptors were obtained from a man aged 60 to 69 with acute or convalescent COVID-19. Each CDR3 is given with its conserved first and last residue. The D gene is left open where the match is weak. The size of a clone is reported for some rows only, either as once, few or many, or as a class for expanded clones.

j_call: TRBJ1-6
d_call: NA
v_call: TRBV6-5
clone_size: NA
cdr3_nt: TGTGCCAGCCAACAGAGCTCCTATAATTCACCCCTCCACTTT
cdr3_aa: CASQQSSYNSPLHF

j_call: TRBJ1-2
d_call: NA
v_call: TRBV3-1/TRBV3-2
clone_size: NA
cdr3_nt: TGTGCCAGCAGCCAAGATAGCGGATACTATGGCTACACCTTC
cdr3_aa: CASSQDSGYYGYTF

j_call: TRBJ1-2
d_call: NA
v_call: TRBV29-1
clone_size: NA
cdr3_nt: TGCAGCGTCGACAGTGACTTCGCTGGCTACACCTTC
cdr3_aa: CSVDSDFAGYTF

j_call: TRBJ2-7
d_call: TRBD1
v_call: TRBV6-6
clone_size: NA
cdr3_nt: TGTGCCAGCAGTTGGCCCCGGGACAGGGGGCGTTACGAGCAGTACTTC
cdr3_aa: CASSWPRDRGRYEQYF

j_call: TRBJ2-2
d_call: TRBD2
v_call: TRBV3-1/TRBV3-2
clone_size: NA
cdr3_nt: TGTGCCAGCAGCCAAGGGGCGGGAGGGGTCACCGGGGAGCTGTTTTTT
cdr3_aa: CASSQGAGGVTGELFF

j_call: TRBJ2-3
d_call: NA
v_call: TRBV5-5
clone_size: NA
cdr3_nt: TGTGCCAGCAGCTTACAGGGTACAGATACGCAGTATTTT
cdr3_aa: CASSLQGTDTQYF

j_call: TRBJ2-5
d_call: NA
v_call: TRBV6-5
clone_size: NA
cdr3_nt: TGTGCCAGCAGCTCAGGGGCCGCCGGGACCCAGTACTTC
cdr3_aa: CASSSGAAGTQYF

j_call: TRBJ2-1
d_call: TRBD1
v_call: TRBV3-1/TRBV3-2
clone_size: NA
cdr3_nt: TGTGCCAGCAGCCAAGATCAGGGGACAGGCAATGAGCAGTTCTTC
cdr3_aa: CASSQDQGTGNEQFF

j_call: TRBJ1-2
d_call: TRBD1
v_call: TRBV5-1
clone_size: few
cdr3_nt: TGCGCCAGCAGCTTAGACAGGGACTATGGCTACACCTTC
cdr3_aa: CASSLDRDYGYTF

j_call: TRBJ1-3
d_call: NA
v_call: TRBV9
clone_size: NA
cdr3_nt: TGTGCCAGCAGCGTAGAGGCCAGCCAATGGGCCGGAAACACCATATATTTT
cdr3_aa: CASSVEASQWAGNTIYF

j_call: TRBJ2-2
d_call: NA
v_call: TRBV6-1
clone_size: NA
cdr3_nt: TGTGCCAGCAGTGACATGAGGAACACCGGGGAGCTGTTTTTT
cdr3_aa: CASSDMRNTGELFF

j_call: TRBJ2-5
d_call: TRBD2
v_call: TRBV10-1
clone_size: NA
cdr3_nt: TGCGCCAGCAGTGAGGGCCCACTAGCGGCGGGGGAGACCCAGTACTTC
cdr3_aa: CASSEGPLAAGETQYF

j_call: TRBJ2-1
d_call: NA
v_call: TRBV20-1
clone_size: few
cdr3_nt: TGCAGTGCTAGTGTACTGGGGCCTTACAATGAGCAGTTCTTC
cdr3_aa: CSASVLGPYNEQFF

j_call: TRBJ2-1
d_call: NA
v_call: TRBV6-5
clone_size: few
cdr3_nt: TGTGCCAGCAGAACGACAGGGAGGCCCTACAATGAGCAGTTCTTC
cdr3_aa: CASRTTGRPYNEQFF

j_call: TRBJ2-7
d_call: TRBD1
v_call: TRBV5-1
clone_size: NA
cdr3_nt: TGCGCCGACAAGCGGGACAGGGCCATCCACGAGCAGTACTTC
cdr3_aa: CADKRDRAIHEQYF

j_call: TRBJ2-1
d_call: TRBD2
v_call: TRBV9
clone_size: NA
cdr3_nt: TGTGCCAGCAGCGTAGCGCGGGGGGCCTACAATGAGCAGTTCTTC
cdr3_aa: CASSVARGAYNEQFF

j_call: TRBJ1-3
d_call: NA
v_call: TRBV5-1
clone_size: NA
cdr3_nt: TGCGCCAGCAGCTCGGACGACAGGCTTACTGGAAACACCATATATTTT
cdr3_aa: CASSSDDRLTGNTIYF

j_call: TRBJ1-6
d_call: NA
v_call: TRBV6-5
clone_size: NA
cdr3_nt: TGTGCCAGCGCCCTCGGACAGACGGATTCACCCCTCCACTTT
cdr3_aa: CASALGQTDSPLHF

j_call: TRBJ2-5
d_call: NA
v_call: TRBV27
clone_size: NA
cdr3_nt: TGTGCCAGCAGTTTAGGCGCGGGGGAGACCCAGTACTTC
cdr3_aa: CASSLGAGETQYF

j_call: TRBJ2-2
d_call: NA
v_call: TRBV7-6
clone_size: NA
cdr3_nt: TGTGCCAGCAGCTTATATCAAGGGGGCACCGGGGAGCTGTTTTTT
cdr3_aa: CASSLYQGGTGELFF

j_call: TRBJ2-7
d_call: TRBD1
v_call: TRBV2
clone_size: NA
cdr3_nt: TGTGCCAGCAACGTACCACAGGGGTCCTACGAGCAGTACTTC
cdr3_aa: CASNVPQGSYEQYF

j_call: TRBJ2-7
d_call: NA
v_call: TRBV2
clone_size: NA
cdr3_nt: TGTGCCAGCAGTACAGGTCCCTACGAGCAGTACTTC
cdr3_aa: CASSTGPYEQYF

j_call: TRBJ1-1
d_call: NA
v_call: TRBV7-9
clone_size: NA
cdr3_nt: TGTGCCAGCAGCTCGGGGGGAGGGGACACTGAAGCTTTCTTT
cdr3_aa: CASSSGGGDTEAFF

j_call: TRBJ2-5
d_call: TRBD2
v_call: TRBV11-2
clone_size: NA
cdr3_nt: TGTGCCAGCAGCTTAGGGGCGGGAGCCGCCCAAGAGACCCAGTACTTC
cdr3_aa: CASSLGAGAAQETQYF

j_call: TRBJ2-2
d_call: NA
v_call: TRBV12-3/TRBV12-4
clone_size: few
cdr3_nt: TGTGCCAGCAGTACCAGTGGGGAGCTGTTTTTT
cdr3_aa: CASSTSGELFF

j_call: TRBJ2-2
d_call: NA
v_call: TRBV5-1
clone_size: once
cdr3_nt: TGCGCCAGCAGCTCATTAACGGGAGACACCGGGGAGCTGTTTTTT
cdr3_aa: CASSSLTGDTGELFF

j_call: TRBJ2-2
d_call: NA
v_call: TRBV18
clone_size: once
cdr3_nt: TGTGCCAGCTCACCGTTCTTTCGGACAGCAACGAACACCGGGGAGCTGTTTTTT
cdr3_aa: CASSPFFRTATNTGELFF

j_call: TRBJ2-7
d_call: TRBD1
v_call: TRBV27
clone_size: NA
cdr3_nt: TGTGCCAGCAGTTTAAGGACAGGGAACGAGCAGTACTTC
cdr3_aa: CASSLRTGNEQYF